Listed below are T cell receptor beta chains from one sample, sequenced in a study of T-cell memory formation after mild COVID-19. TCRdb ran MiXCR on the 5' RACE reads and lists one entry per CDR3 protein. In the table there are approximately 300,000 distinct CDR3 sequences, around 8% of which are singletons. The source material was PBMCs or a T cell subset sorted from them (not recorded which). The receptors shown here come from a man aged 18 to 29 who had mild COVID-19 (a few samples of this study predate the infection). Cell type and time point are not known. The CDR3 runs from the conserved cysteine through the conserved F or W.

v_call cdr3_length cdr3_aa
TRBV9 15 CASSVRAGQVGGYTF
TRBV4-2 16 CASSQVKAQVNTEAFF
TRBV18 13 CASSPRAGETQYF
TRBV19 15 CAVRAGSGATGELFF
TRBV11-2 16 CASSLGWTSGANVLTF
TRBV9 11 CASSLRGVQFF
TRBV7-9 11 CASSLGVKQFF
TRBV12-3/TRBV12-4 12 CASSPERNEQFF
TRBV19 18 CASTPGTSGGSSYNEQFF
TRBV30 13 CAWSGTIGGAQYF
TRBV11-3 13 CASSLEIDTEAFF
TRBV6-5 12 CASSYGNYGYTF
TRBV7-2 14 CASGSGLSYNEQFF
TRBV30 13 CAWSVLGAQPQHF
TRBV6-1 18 CASSPRGGQYLRVETQYF
TRBV29-1 14 CSVEVGPTNYGYTF
TRBV12-3/TRBV12-4 15 CASSLMGGNNSPLHF
TRBV5-1 14 CASSEQGRDSPLHF
TRBV6-2/TRBV6-3 15 CASSYLAGTYNEQFF
TRBV27 18 CASSLRPSGGTGANVLTF
TRBV2 14 CASSGLASYNEQFF
TRBV30 13 CAFSSGIGDTQYF
TRBV7-2 14 CASSLESRGGTQYF
TRBV5-1 14 CATKPGPTGETQYF
TRBV12-3/TRBV12-4 13 CASSFMGLGEQFF
TRBV12-3/TRBV12-4 13 CASKRDLHYGYTF
TRBV7-3 13 CASSHGTPREAFF
TRBV12-3/TRBV12-4 15 CASRSAGVGNQPQHF
TRBV5-1 13 CASSLESGNEAFF
TRBV5-1 14 CASSLEGERETQYF
TRBV19 16 CASKHRSQTRNTEAFF
TRBV29-1 16 CSVEARWTRRNTEAFF
TRBV9 14 CASSVVPGNTEAFF
TRBV7-2 14 CASSPDRARETQYF
TRBV6-5 13 CASSYGLAVEQFF
TRBV6-5 15 CASSYSNRGDSPLHF
TRBV9 15 CASSPSGGLTYEQYF
TRBV6-5 14 CASSRYQSTDTQYF
TRBV7-3 17 CASSLTREKWAGNTIYF
TRBV3-1 16 CASSRGQGVSGSPLHF
TRBV6-1 10 CASSEFGAFF
TRBV7-2 14 CASSFGYPRGTQYF
TRBV6-2/TRBV6-3 16 CASSYETGAYQETQYF
TRBV25-1 13 CASSVFSGNTIYF
TRBV24-1 14 CATSDGGAGGTQYF
TRBV20-1 12 CSARTSVETQYF
TRBV10-3 15 CAISGGTGVPDTQYF
TRBV6-5 17 CASSYSILDRGEGEAFF
TRBV20-1 14 CSARDPLHGVTIYF
TRBV12-3/TRBV12-4 17 CASTTLVHREVNTEAFF
TRBV4-1 15 CASSQTRDSPYEQYF
TRBV9 15 CASSPNRLEGETQYF
TRBV5-1 13 CASSTQGADTQYF